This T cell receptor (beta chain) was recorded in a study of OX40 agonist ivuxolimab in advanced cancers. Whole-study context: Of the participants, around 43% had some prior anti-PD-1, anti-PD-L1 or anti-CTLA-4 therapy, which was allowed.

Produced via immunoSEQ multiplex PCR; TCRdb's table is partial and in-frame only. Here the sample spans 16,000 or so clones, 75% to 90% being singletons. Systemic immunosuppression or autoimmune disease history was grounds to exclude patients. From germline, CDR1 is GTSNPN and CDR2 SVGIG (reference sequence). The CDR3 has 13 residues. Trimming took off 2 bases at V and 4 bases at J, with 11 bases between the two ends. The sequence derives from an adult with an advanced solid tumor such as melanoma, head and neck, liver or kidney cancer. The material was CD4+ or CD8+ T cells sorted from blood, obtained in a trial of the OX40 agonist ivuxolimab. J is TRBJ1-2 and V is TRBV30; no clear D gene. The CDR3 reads CAWSKGIGYGYTF. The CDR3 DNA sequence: TGTGCCTGGAGTAAGGGTATTGGCTATGGCTACACCTTC. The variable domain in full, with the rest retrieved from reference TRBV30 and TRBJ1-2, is SQTIHQWPATLVQPVGSPLSLECTVEGTSNPNLYWYRQAAGRGLQLLFYSVGIGQISSEVPQNLSASRPQDRQFILSSKKLLLSDSGFYLCAWSKGIGYGYTFGSGTRLTVV.